One sample yielded the 11 T cell receptor beta chains listed below, sequenced in a study of CD8+CD57+ T cells in acquired aplastic anemia. Profiles of TCR beta VDJ and CDR3 were generated from a genomic DNA template. TCRdb redid the calling of the reads with MiXCR, one entry per CDR3 protein. This sample carries 200,000 to 250,000 distinct CDR3 sequences, 61% of them seen once, and the ten largest clones take about 31%. The sample was sorted CD4+, CD8+, or CD8+CD57+ T cells (not recorded which) from PBMCs. The receptor source for this set is a human donor in good health.

The J gene is TRBJ2-3, the V gene TRBV29-1; D gene unclear. Germline CDR1 reads SQVTM; CDR2 reads ANQGSEA. V was trimmed by 6 bases and J by 0 bases, leaving 13 bases between them. This CDR3 comprises 14 residues. CDR3 sequence: CSVNRMDSTDTQYF. CDR3 DNA sequence: TGCAGCGTCAATAGGATGGACAGCACAGATACGCAGTATTTT.

The CDR3 nucleotides are TGCGCCAGCAGGAGCAATAGCGGGACAAACACCGGGGAGCTGTTTTTT. This translates into CASRSNSGTNTGELFF. The rearrangement links TRBV5-1 to TRBJ2-2, with 8 bases matching TRBD2. Germline V CDR1 and CDR2: SGHRS, YFSETQ. V gave up 5 bases and J gave up 2 bases; unmatched junction bases: 8. This CDR3 comprises 16 residues.

V usage is TRBV12-3 or TRBV12-4 and J usage is TRBJ2-2; 8 nucleotides line up with TRBD1. The CDR3 spans 16 residues. The J segment lost 8 bases and the V segment lost 1 base, leaving 9 bases of the junction unmatched. This CDR3 reads CASSLGGAGGGGELFF. In nucleotides, the CDR3 is TGTGCCAGCAGTTTAGGAGGGGCAGGGGGCGGAGGGGAGCTGTTTTTT.

The V gene is TRBV19, the J gene TRBJ2-1, with TRBD2 identical over 10 bases. The CDR3 contains 16 residues. CDR1 LNHDA and CDR2 SQIVND come from the germline V gene (reference sequence). J was trimmed by 1 base and V by 3 bases; bases with no gene match: 3. CDR3 sequence reads: CASSMISGGSYNEQFF. The CDR3 region has the DNA TGTGCCAGTAGTATGATTAGCGGGGGGTCCTACAATGAGCAGTTCTTC.

The table lists this clonotype with many counts. The chain joins TRBV4-1 to TRBJ2-3; tentative D call: TRBD1 (5 bases). The CDR3 loop spans 13 amino acids. V was pared by 2 bases and J by 4 bases, with 7 bases between. The germline gives CDR1 MGHRA, CDR2 YSYEKL. The CDR3 reads CASSQLGADTQYF. The CDR3 bases are TGCGCCAGCAGCCAACTAGGGGCAGATACGCAGTATTTT.

At least ten counts were recorded for this clonotype. V and J are TRBV6-2 or TRBV6-3 and TRBJ2-5; 8 bases match TRBD1. V lost 6 bases, J lost 2 bases, and 5 bases stayed unmatched. This CDR3 has 14 residues. Germline lookup yields CDR1 MNHEY and CDR2 SVGEGT. As DNA, the CDR3 is TGTGCCAGCAGCTACAGGGGGTATCAAGAGACCCAGTACTTC. This translates into CASSYRGYQETQYF.

Many counts were recorded for this clonotype. The chain is built from TRBV27 and TRBJ2-7, with a weak D call TRBD2 (5 bases). V lost 11 bases to trimming and J lost 4 bases, with 18 bases between them. Germline-derived CDR1 and CDR2 are MNHEY and SMNVEV (reference sequence). This CDR3 region has 13 residues. The CDR3 is CASAIGVPYEQYF. CDR3 bases: TGTGCCTCAGCTATCGGGGTCCCTTACGAGCAGTACTTC.

This clonotype was seen a few times. The J gene is TRBJ2-7, the V gene TRBV27; D not resolved. The CDR3 contains 13 residues. Germline lookup yields CDR1 MNHEY and CDR2 SMNVEV (reference sequence). V dropped 5 bases and J dropped 3 bases, with 11 bases sitting between them. CDR3 coding DNA: TGTGCCAGCAGTCCCTCATCTATCTACGAGCAGTACTTC. Protein: CASSPSSIYEQYF.

Written as DNA, the CDR3 is TGTGCCAGCAGCCCCGGACAGGGAAACACCTACGAGCAGTACTTC. Translated: CASSPGQGNTYEQYF. V is TRBV9 and J is TRBJ2-7, with 8 nucleotides matching TRBD1. The CDR3 loop spans 15 amino acids. Losses at the gene ends were 4 bases for V and 2 bases for J; bases not matched to a gene: 8. Germline V lookup: CDR1 SGDLS, CDR2 YYNGEE. Full variable domain (outside the CDR3, taken from reference TRBV9 and TRBJ2-7): DSGVTQTPKHLITATGQRVTLRCSPRSGDLSVYWYQQSLDQGLQFLIQYYNGEERAKGNILERFSAQQFPDLHSELNLSSLELGDSALYFCASSPGQGNTYEQYFGPGTRLTVT.

CDR3 protein: CASSIDGWTSGRTSSYEQYF. The CDR3 nucleotides are TGTGCCAGTAGTATAGATGGGTGGACTAGCGGGAGGACGAGCTCCTACGAGCAGTACTTC. The chain has TRBV19 and TRBJ2-7; 14 nucleotides agree with TRBD2. This CDR3 contains 20 residues. V was clipped by 0 bases and J by 0 bases; unmatched bases: 10. Germline V CDR1 and CDR2: LNHDA, SQIVND (reference sequence).

This clonotype was counted ten times or more. V is TRBV5-6 and J is TRBJ1-2; D not resolved. The V gene lost 0 bases and the J gene lost 0 bases, with 9 bases spanning the gap. The CDR3 totals 15 residues. CDR1 and CDR2 from the germline V gene are SGHDT and YYEEEE. The CDR3 loop is CASSLERVANYGYTF. The CDR3 coding sequence is TGTGCCAGCAGCTTGGAGAGGGTAGCTAACTATGGCTACACCTTC.